These 8 T cell receptor beta chains came from one sample sequenced in a study of shared clonotypes between healthy human individuals. Some clones are missing from TCRdb's copy, which holds only in-frame ones; the method was immunoSEQ multiplex PCR. The sample yields millions of clones, 95% seen once. The sequenced material came from naive CD4+ T cells sorted from blood. Subset here: CD45RA+ positively selected. Receptor source: a man younger than 35 in good health.

This chain joins TRBV30 and TRBJ1-4; a possible D gene is TRBD1 (5 bases). Germline V lookup: CDR1 GTSNPN, CDR2 SVGIG (reference sequence). This CDR3 is built from 13 residues. The V gene lost 3 bases and the J gene lost 10 bases, with 15 bases spanning the gap. The CDR3 sequence is CAWRKGEMGKLFF. CDR3 sequence (DNA): TGTGCCTGGAGGAAAGGGGAGATGGGAAAACTGTTTTTT.

The genes are TRBV29-1 and TRBJ1-6, with 9 positions matching TRBD1. V dropped 7 bases and J dropped 7; count of bases not matched to a gene: 8. The CDR3 length is 14 residues. Germline CDR1 SQVTM, CDR2 ANQGSEA. The CDR3 coding sequence is TGCAGCGCCAGGGGGACAGGGCCCAATTCACCCCTCCACTTT. Encoded protein: CSARGTGPNSPLHF.

This chain uses TRBV5-1 with TRBJ2-7; 8 bases line up with TRBD1. This CDR3 comprises 15 residues. Unmatched junction bases numbered 10, after V lost 7 bases and J lost 1 base. The germline V gene has CDR1 SGHRS and CDR2 YFSETQ. CDR3 DNA: TGCGCCAGCCAAACAGGGGGGACCTCTTCCTACGAGCAGTACTTC. Translating gives CASQTGGTSSYEQYF.

This chain connects TRBV18 to TRBJ1-6; weak D call: TRBD1 (5 bases). The length of the CDR3 is 14 residues. The V gene's germline CDR1 is KGHSH and CDR2 LQKENI. Trimming stripped 3 bases from V and 8 bases from J, with 11 bases between. The CDR3 sequence: CASSPPGYDSPLHF. The CDR3 DNA is TGTGCCAGCTCACCTCCAGGGTACGATTCACCCCTCCACTTT.

Notes on this clone: No DNA is shown, since the ends of the CDR3 on it are uncertain; the CDR3 is the one TCRdb lists. This sequence joins TRBV10-3 and TRBJ2-3. CDR1 and CDR2 from the germline V gene are ENHRY and SYGVKD. Inclusive of both ends, the CDR3 amounts to 16 amino acids. This CDR3 is CAISESSGRGTDTQYF.

About this clone: Additional DNA sequences in this sample encode the identical CDR3. This chain links TRBV6-5 with TRBJ2-3, with TRBD2 matching 7 bases. Germline V gives CDR1 MNHEY, CDR2 SVGAGI. J was trimmed by 6 bases and V by 7 bases; bases with no gene match: 1. The CDR3 extends over 11 amino acids. CDR3 protein: CASTRGDTQYF. The CDR3 DNA is TGTGCCAGCACGCGGGGGGATACGCAGTATTTT.

The genes are TRBV4-1 and TRBJ1-2; 7 bases match TRBD1. Trimming removed 1 base from V and 0 bases from J; junction bases left unmatched: 5. The CDR3 has 16 residues. Per the germline V gene, CDR1 is MGHRA and CDR2 is YSYEKL. CDR3 sequence (DNA): TGCGCCAGCAGCCAAGCTGACAGGGCCTCTAACTATGGCTACACCTTC. Protein: CASSQADRASNYGYTF.

The chain uses TRBV7-2 and TRBJ1-1; TRBD1 is a possible D gene (5 bases). The CDR3 length is 16 residues. Germline V gives CDR1 SGHTA, CDR2 FQGNSA. Deletions cut 0 bases from V and 0 bases from J, with 11 bases between. The CDR3 DNA is TGTGCCAGCAGCTTAGCAGGGGTCGGCATGAACACTGAAGCTTTCTTT. This sequence encodes CASSLAGVGMNTEAFF.